This T cell receptor (beta chain) originates from a study of cytomegalovirus exposure and HLA in healthy donors. This clone was counted a few times. Primers for the PCR totalled 60 Vbeta and 13 Jbeta. Sequenced by immunoSEQ multiplex PCR; TCRdb stores in-frame clones only, minus some. This table has about 130,000 clones, about 80% appearing once. This sequence was found in a man aged 50-59 years in good health and CMV-seronegative. Sequenced: PBMCs.

Here the CDR3 reads CASSFGGTGQEAFF. CDR3 sequence (DNA): TGCGCCAGCAGCTTTGGGGGGACAGGGCAGGAAGCTTTCTTT. The chain uses TRBV5-1 and TRBJ1-1; TRBD1 matches at 9 bases. The germline V gene has CDR1 SGHRS and CDR2 YFSETQ. V lost 2 bases, J lost 8 bases, and 7 bases stayed unmatched. This CDR3 spans 14 amino acids.